These T cell receptor beta chains were read from a single sample in a study of blood T cells in healthy people across ages. TCRdb passed the 5' RACE reads through MiXCR, listing each CDR3 protein once. The sample yields hundreds of thousands of distinct CDR3 sequences, 40% to 50% seen once. The sample consisted of blood. The receptors derive from a man at least 80 years old in good health. The CDR3 runs from the conserved cysteine through the conserved F or W. D genes are given only for firm matches. Clone sizes are given selectively: once, few, many, or a class where the clone is expanded.

V gene: TRBV7-2
D gene: NA
clone size: NA
J gene: TRBJ1-1
CDR3 DNA: TGTGCCAGCAGTCAACACGGGGCTAACACTGAAGCTTTCTTT
CDR3 protein: CASSQHGANTEAFF

V gene: TRBV29-1
D gene: TRBD1
clone size: many
J gene: TRBJ2-4
CDR3 DNA: TGCAGCGTTGCCTGGGGACAGAAAAACATTCAGTACTTC
CDR3 protein: CSVAWGQKNIQYF

V gene: TRBV10-3
D gene: NA
clone size: NA
J gene: TRBJ1-1
CDR3 DNA: TGTGCCATCAGTGAGTCTATAGTGAACACTGAAGCTTTCTTT
CDR3 protein: CAISESIVNTEAFF

V gene: TRBV27
D gene: NA
clone size: NA
J gene: TRBJ1-5
CDR3 DNA: TGTGCCAGCAGTCGACCGGGCGGCGATCAGCCCCAGCATTTT
CDR3 protein: CASSRPGGDQPQHF

V gene: TRBV7-9
D gene: NA
clone size: NA
J gene: TRBJ1-2
CDR3 DNA: TGTGCCAGCAGCCCTAGGACGGCGACTAACTATGGCTGCACCTTC
CDR3 protein: CASSPRTATNYGCTF

V gene: TRBV20-1
D gene: TRBD1
clone size: NA
J gene: TRBJ2-7
CDR3 DNA: TGCAGTGCTTCGACACAGGGGAAAATCTACGAGCAGTACTTC
CDR3 protein: CSASTQGKIYEQYF

V gene: TRBV7-2
D gene: NA
clone size: NA
J gene: TRBJ1-1
CDR3 DNA: TGTGCCAGCAGCCCCCGGGACACCGTCGTTCCTGAAGCTTTCTTT
CDR3 protein: CASSPRDTVVPEAFF

V gene: TRBV20-1
D gene: NA
clone size: NA
J gene: TRBJ1-2
CDR3 DNA: TGCAGTACCAGGGACCCCCGGGGCTATGGCTACACCTTC
CDR3 protein: CSTRDPRGYGYTF

V gene: TRBV29-1
D gene: NA
clone size: NA
J gene: TRBJ2-2
CDR3 DNA: TGCAGCGTTGAGGCGCGCGCGAACACCGGGGAGCTGTTTTTT
CDR3 protein: CSVEARANTGELFF

V gene: TRBV6-2/TRBV6-3
D gene: NA
clone size: NA
J gene: TRBJ2-2
CDR3 DNA: TGTGCCAGCAGTTACCGTTCGGGCGGGGACACCGGGGAGCTGTTTTTT
CDR3 protein: CASSYRSGGDTGELFF

V gene: TRBV3-1
D gene: TRBD1
clone size: NA
J gene: TRBJ2-3
CDR3 DNA: TGTGCCAGCAGCGAAGAGGTCAGGGGGTCAGCAGATACGCAGTATTTT
CDR3 protein: CASSEEVRGSADTQYF

V gene: TRBV4-3
D gene: TRBD2
clone size: NA
J gene: TRBJ2-7
CDR3 DNA: TGCGCCAGCAGCCGCGACTTTACTAGCGATTTCTACAATGAGCAGTACTTC
CDR3 protein: CASSRDFTSDFYNEQYF

V gene: TRBV7-2
D gene: TRBD2
clone size: NA
J gene: TRBJ2-7
CDR3 DNA: TGTGCCAGCAGCTTAACCGGCGGGGGGATAAACGAGCAGTACTTC
CDR3 protein: CASSLTGGGINEQYF

V gene: TRBV3-1
D gene: NA
clone size: few
J gene: TRBJ2-3
CDR3 DNA: TGTGCCAGCAGTCCCGGAGCTCTAGCGCGGGGTATAGATACGCAGTATTTT
CDR3 protein: CASSPGALARGIDTQYF

V gene: TRBV5-1
D gene: TRBD2
clone size: NA
J gene: TRBJ2-7
CDR3 DNA: TGCGCCAGCAGCAATACGGGACTAGCGAACGAGCAGTACTTC
CDR3 protein: CASSNTGLANEQYF

V gene: TRBV7-2
D gene: NA
clone size: NA
J gene: TRBJ2-4
CDR3 DNA: TGTGCCAGCAGCTTAATCCAAGAGGGACCCAAAAACATTCAGTACTTC
CDR3 protein: CASSLIQEGPKNIQYF

V gene: TRBV20-1
D gene: NA
clone size: NA
J gene: TRBJ2-3
CDR3 DNA: TGCAGTGCTAGAGCACTAACGGCAGATACGCAGTATTTT
CDR3 protein: CSARALTADTQYF